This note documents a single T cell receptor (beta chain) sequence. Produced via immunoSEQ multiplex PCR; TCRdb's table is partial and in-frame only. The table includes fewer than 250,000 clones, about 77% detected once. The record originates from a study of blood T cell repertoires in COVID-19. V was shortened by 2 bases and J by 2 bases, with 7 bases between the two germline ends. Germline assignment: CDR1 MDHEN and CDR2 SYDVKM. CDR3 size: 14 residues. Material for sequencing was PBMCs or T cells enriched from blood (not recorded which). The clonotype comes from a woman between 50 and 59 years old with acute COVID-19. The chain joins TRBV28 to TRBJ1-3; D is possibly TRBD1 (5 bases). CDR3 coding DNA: TGTGCCAGCAGTTTAGGGGCAGCTGGAAACACCATATATTTT. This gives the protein CASSLGAAGNTIYF.